Listed below are T cell receptor beta chains from one sample, sequenced in a study of cytomegalovirus exposure and HLA in healthy donors. Clones were read by immunoSEQ multiplex PCR, and TCRdb kept only the in-frame ones, dropping some. This table holds about 170,000 clones, around three quarters found once. Sample: PBMCs. The origin of the receptors is a woman in her fifties or sixties in good health and CMV-seronegative. CDR3s include the opening cysteine and the closing phenylalanine or tryptophan. Each record gives: D gene, clone size, J gene, V gene, CDR3 protein, CDR3 DNA. A D gene is named only where the DNA matches it firmly. Not every row has a clone size; where given, it reads once, few, many or a size class.

D: NA; size: few; J: TRBJ2-3; V: TRBV9; CDR3: CASSVGGPSTDTQYF; DNA: TGTGCCAGCAGCGTAGGCGGCCCCAGCACAGATACGCAGTATTTT
D: TRBD1; size: NA; J: TRBJ2-3; V: TRBV10-2; CDR3: CASRDDRGATDTQYF; DNA: TGCGCCAGCAGAGACGACAGGGGGGCCACAGATACGCAGTATTTT
D: NA; size: once; J: TRBJ1-1; V: TRBV7-9; CDR3: CSSSLLGHTEAFF; DNA: TGTTCCAGCAGCCTACTGGGGCACACTGAAGCTTTCTTT
D: NA; size: once; J: TRBJ2-7; V: TRBV7-2; CDR3: CASSLPPSGQHSYEQYF; DNA: TGTGCCAGCAGCTTACCTCCTTCGGGACAACACTCCTACGAGCAGTACTTC
D: NA; size: few; J: TRBJ2-1; V: TRBV7-2; CDR3: CASSPPPGRHEQFF; DNA: TGTGCCAGCAGCCCACCCCCAGGGAGGCATGAGCAGTTCTTC
D: NA; size: NA; J: TRBJ1-2; V: TRBV2; CDR3: CASRWRTAKLANYGYTF; DNA: TGTGCCAGCAGGTGGAGGACAGCCAAGTTAGCTAACTATGGCTACACCTTC
D: TRBD1; size: NA; J: TRBJ1-1; V: TRBV5-1; CDR3: CASSLTGERTEAFF; DNA: TGCGCCAGCAGCCTGACAGGGGAGCGGACTGAAGCTTTCTTT
D: TRBD1; size: NA; J: TRBJ2-5; V: TRBV7-9; CDR3: CASSAGQGAETQYF; DNA: TGTGCCAGCAGCGCGGGACAGGGGGCAGAGACCCAGTACTTC
D: TRBD1; size: NA; J: TRBJ2-1; V: TRBV7-2; CDR3: CASSRYSDRDIDEQFF; DNA: TGTGCCAGCAGCCGATATTCGGACAGGGATATCGATGAGCAGTTCTTC
D: TRBD1; size: NA; J: TRBJ2-3; V: TRBV7-7; CDR3: CASSAGTGGTDTQYF; DNA: TGTGCTAGCAGCGCCGGGACAGGGGGCACAGATACGCAGTATTTT
D: TRBD2; size: NA; J: TRBJ2-3; V: TRBV29-1; CDR3: CSVDGSGGTYTQYF; DNA: TGCAGCGTTGATGGAAGCGGGGGGACTTATACGCAGTATTTT
D: NA; size: NA; J: TRBJ2-3; V: TRBV7-3; CDR3: CASSLTSGTDTQYF; DNA: TGTGCCAGCAGCTTAACGAGCGGCACAGATACGCAGTATTTT
D: NA; size: NA; J: TRBJ2-2; V: TRBV9; CDR3: CASSVGRDGELFF; DNA: TGTGCCAGCAGCGTAGGCCGGGACGGGGAGCTGTTTTTT
D: NA; size: NA; J: TRBJ1-1; V: TRBV5-1; CDR3: CASSATQGNTEAFF; DNA: TGCGCCAGCAGCGCAACTCAGGGGAACACTGAAGCTTTCTTT
D: TRBD1; size: once; J: TRBJ1-5; V: TRBV19; CDR3: CASSISTGGKQPQHF; DNA: TGTGCCAGTAGTATCTCGACAGGGGGGAAGCAGCCCCAGCATTTT
D: TRBD1; size: once; J: TRBJ2-3; V: TRBV5-1; CDR3: CASSSLQGAGTDTQYF; DNA: TGCGCCAGCAGCTCGCTACAGGGGGCCGGCACAGATACGCAGTATTTT
D: NA; size: NA; J: TRBJ2-1; V: TRBV29-1; CDR3: CSVGNLLGDEQFF; DNA: TGCAGCGTCGGGAACTTACTAGGTGATGAGCAGTTCTTC
D: NA; size: NA; J: TRBJ2-1; V: TRBV9; CDR3: CASSVAAVSYNEQFF; DNA: TGTGCCAGCAGCGTAGCAGCGGTATCCTACAATGAGCAGTTCTTC
D: NA; size: NA; J: TRBJ1-5; V: TRBV19; CDR3: CASSIGTAGKQPQHF; DNA: TGTGCCAGTAGTATAGGAACCGCAGGGAAGCAGCCCCAGCATTTT
D: NA; size: NA; J: TRBJ1-1; V: TRBV6-5; CDR3: CASSLNRRLMNTEAFF; DNA: TGTGCCAGCAGTTTGAACAGGCGGCTTATGAACACTGAAGCTTTCTTT
D: TRBD2; size: NA; J: TRBJ2-1; V: TRBV9; CDR3: CASSETSALYNEQFF; DNA: TGTGCCAGCAGCGAAACTAGCGCCTTATACAATGAGCAGTTCTTC
D: TRBD1; size: NA; J: TRBJ2-7; V: TRBV20-1; CDR3: CSATTGNEQYF; DNA: TGCAGTGCCACGACAGGGAACGAGCAGTACTTC
D: NA; size: once; J: TRBJ2-7; V: TRBV6-5; CDR3: CASQGLSYEQYF; DNA: TGTGCCAGTCAGGGGTTGTCCTACGAGCAGTACTTC
D: TRBD1; size: NA; J: TRBJ1-2; V: TRBV5-8; CDR3: CASSPGTGGIGPF; DNA: TGTGCCAGCAGCCCCGGGACAGGGGGCATCGGGCCATTC
D: TRBD1; size: once; J: TRBJ1-3; V: TRBV30; CDR3: CAWKKRGQGGNTIYF; DNA: TGTGCCTGGAAAAAAAGGGGACAGGGTGGAAACACCATATATTTT
D: NA; size: NA; J: TRBJ1-1; V: TRBV18; CDR3: CASSLHRNTEAFF; DNA: TGTGCCAGCTCACTACACAGGAACACTGAAGCTTTCTTT
D: NA; size: once; J: TRBJ1-4; V: TRBV11-2; CDR3: CASSAGGLPGEKLFF; DNA: TGTGCCAGCAGCGCTGGAGGGTTGCCGGGTGAAAAACTGTTTTTT
D: TRBD2; size: NA; J: TRBJ2-3; V: TRBV15; CDR3: CATSGRVTDTQYF; DNA: TGTGCCACTAGCGGGAGGGTCACAGATACGCAGTATTTT
D: TRBD1; size: NA; J: TRBJ1-5; V: TRBV7-9; CDR3: CARNQEGQGISHDQPQHF; DNA: TGTGCCCGCAACCAGGAGGGACAGGGGATCTCTCACGATCAGCCCCAGCATTTT
D: NA; size: NA; J: TRBJ1-5; V: TRBV19; CDR3: CASSGGHLNQPQHF; DNA: TGTGCCAGTAGTGGGGGACACTTAAATCAGCCCCAGCATTTT
D: TRBD2; size: NA; J: TRBJ2-1; V: TRBV9; CDR3: CASSSRLAGRNEQFF; DNA: TGTGCCAGCAGCTCCAGACTAGCGGGAAGGAATGAGCAGTTCTTC
D: NA; size: NA; J: TRBJ2-1; V: TRBV11-2; CDR3: CASSSFQAYNEQFF; DNA: TGTGCCAGCAGCTCCTTTCAGGCCTACAATGAGCAGTTCTTC
D: TRBD1; size: NA; J: TRBJ1-5; V: TRBV2; CDR3: CASTGGQGGPVTQHF; DNA: TGTGCCAGCACAGGGGGACAGGGCGGACCAGTTACCCAGCATTTT
D: TRBD2; size: NA; J: TRBJ2-7; V: TRBV7-9; CDR3: CASSSSWGGYEQYF; DNA: TGTGCCAGCAGCTCCAGCTGGGGGGGTTACGAGCAGTACTTC
D: NA; size: NA; J: TRBJ2-7; V: TRBV28; CDR3: CASSSGYEQYF; DNA: TGTGCCAGCAGTTCCGGCTACGAGCAGTACTTC
D: TRBD1; size: NA; J: TRBJ1-3; V: TRBV5-1; CDR3: CASSPGQRAGNTIYF; DNA: TGCGCCAGCAGCCCGGGACAGCGGGCTGGAAACACCATATATTTT
D: NA; size: NA; J: TRBJ1-1; V: TRBV7-2; CDR3: CASSQNTEAFF; DNA: TGTGCCAGCAGCCAGAACACTGAAGCTTTCTTT
D: NA; size: NA; J: TRBJ1-4; V: TRBV6-6; CDR3: CASKLYDRINNEKLFF; DNA: TGTGCCAGCAAATTATACGACAGGATAAATAATGAAAAACTGTTTTTT
D: TRBD1; size: NA; J: TRBJ2-3; V: TRBV28; CDR3: CASSPGTGPDTQYF; DNA: TGTGCCAGCAGTCCCGGGACAGGGCCGGATACGCAGTATTTT
D: TRBD2; size: NA; J: TRBJ2-5; V: TRBV28; CDR3: CASSPLAGGWTQYF; DNA: TGTGCCAGCAGTCCACTAGCGGGGGGCTGGACCCAGTACTTC
D: NA; size: NA; J: TRBJ2-7; V: TRBV10-3; CDR3: CAISGQGCEQYF; DNA: TGTGCCATCAGTGGCCAGGGATGTGAGCAGTACTTC
D: NA; size: NA; J: TRBJ1-1; V: TRBV5-5; CDR3: CASRRAEMNTEAFF; DNA: TGTGCCAGCAGGAGAGCCGAAATGAACACTGAAGCTTTCTTT
D: TRBD1; size: NA; J: TRBJ1-1; V: TRBV7-2; CDR3: CASSYRQGITEAFF; DNA: TGTGCCAGCAGCTACCGACAGGGGATCACTGAAGCTTTCTTT
D: TRBD2; size: NA; J: TRBJ2-3; V: TRBV9; CDR3: CASSGPSGAGGGDTQYF; DNA: TGTGCCAGCAGCGGACCTTCAGGGGCGGGAGGCGGCGATACGCAGTATTTT
D: TRBD2; size: NA; J: TRBJ2-1; V: TRBV7-3; CDR3: CASTMVGGRASNEQFF; DNA: TGTGCCAGCACCATGGTGGGCGGGAGGGCGTCGAATGAGCAGTTCTTC